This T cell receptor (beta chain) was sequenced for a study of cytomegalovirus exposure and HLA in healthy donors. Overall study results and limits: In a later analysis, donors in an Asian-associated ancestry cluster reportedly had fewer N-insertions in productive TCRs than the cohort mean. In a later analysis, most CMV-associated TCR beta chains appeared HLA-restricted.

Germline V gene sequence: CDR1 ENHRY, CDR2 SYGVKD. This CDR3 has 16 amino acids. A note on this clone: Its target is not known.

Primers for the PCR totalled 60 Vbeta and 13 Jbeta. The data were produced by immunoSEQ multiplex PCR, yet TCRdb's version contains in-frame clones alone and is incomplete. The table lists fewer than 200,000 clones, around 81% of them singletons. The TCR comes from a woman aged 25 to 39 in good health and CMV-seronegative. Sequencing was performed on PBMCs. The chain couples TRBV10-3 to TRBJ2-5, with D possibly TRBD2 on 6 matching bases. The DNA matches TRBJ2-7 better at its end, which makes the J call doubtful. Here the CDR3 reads CAISARLEGTSYEQYF. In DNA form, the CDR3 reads TGTGCCATCAGTGCCCGACTAGAGGGGACTTCCTACGAGCAGTACTTC.